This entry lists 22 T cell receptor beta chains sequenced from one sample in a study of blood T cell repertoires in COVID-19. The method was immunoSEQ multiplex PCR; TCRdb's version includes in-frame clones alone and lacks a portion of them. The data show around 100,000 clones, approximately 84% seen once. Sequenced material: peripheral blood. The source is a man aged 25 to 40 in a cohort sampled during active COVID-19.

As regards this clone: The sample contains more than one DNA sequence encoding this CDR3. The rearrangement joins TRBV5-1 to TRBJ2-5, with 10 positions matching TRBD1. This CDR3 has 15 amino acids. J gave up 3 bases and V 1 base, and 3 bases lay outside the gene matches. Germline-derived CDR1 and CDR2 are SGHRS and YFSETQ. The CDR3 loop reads CASSLRTGGKETQYF. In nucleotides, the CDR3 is TGCGCCAGCAGCTTGCGGACAGGGGGGAAAGAGACCCAGTACTTC.

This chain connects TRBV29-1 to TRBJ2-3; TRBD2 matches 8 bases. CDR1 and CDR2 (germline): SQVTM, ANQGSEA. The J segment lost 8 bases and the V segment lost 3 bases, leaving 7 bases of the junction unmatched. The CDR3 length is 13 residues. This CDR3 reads CSVEGAGEGTQYF. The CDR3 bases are TGCAGCGTTGAGGGAGCGGGGGAGGGTACGCAGTATTTT.

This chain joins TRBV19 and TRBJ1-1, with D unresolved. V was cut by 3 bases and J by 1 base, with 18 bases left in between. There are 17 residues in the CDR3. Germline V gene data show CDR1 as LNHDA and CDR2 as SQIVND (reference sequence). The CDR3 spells CASSMSRSGWANTEAFF. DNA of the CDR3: TGTGCCAGTAGTATGAGTCGATCGGGGTGGGCGAACACTGAAGCTTTCTTT.

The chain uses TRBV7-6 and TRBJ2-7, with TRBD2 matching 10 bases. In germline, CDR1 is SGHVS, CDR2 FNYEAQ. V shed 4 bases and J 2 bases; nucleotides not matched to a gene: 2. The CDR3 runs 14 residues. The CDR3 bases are TGTGCCAGCAGCTCCGGGACTAGCGCCTACGAGCAGTACTTC. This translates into CASSSGTSAYEQYF.

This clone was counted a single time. CDR3 sequence reads: CASSEALGLAFF. The DNA of the CDR3 is TGTGCCAGCAGTGAAGCTCTGGGACTAGCTTTCTTT. The gene calls are TRBV2 and TRBJ1-1; D possibly corresponds to TRBD1 (5 bases). V lost 0 bases and J 10 bases, leaving 9 bases between the germline ends. The CDR3 has 12 amino acids. From germline, CDR1 is SNHLY and CDR2 FYNNEI.

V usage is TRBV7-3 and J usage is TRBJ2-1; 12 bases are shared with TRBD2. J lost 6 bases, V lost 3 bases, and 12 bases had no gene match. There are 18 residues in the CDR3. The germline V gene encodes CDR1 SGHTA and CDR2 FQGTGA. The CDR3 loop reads CASSLNGLAGIAANEQFF. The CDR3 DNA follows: TGTGCCAGCAGCTTGAACGGACTAGCGGGGATCGCTGCCAATGAGCAGTTCTTC.

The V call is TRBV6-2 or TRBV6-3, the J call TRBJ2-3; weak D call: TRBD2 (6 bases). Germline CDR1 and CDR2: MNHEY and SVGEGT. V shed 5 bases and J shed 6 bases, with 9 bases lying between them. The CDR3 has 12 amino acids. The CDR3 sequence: CASSTSGDTQYF. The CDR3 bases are TGTGCCAGCAGTACAAGCGGGGATACGCAGTATTTT.

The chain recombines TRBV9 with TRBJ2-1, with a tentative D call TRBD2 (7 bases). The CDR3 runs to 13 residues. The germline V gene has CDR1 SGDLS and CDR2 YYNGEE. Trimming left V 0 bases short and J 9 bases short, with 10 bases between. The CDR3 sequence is CASSVAGGTEQFF. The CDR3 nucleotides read TGTGCCAGCAGCGTAGCGGGGGGCACTGAGCAGTTCTTC.

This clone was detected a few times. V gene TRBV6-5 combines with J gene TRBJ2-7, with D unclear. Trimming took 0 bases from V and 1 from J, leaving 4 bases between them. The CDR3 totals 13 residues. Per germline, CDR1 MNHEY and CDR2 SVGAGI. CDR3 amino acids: CASSYSTSYEQYF. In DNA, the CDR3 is TGTGCCAGCAGTTACTCGACTTCCTACGAGCAGTACTTC.

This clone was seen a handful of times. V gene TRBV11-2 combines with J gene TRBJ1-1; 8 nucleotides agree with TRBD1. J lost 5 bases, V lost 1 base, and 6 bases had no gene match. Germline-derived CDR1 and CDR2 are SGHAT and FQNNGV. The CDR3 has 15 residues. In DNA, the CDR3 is TGTGCCAGCAGCTTAGGGACAGGGAGGAAAACTGAAGCTTTCTTT. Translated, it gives CASSLGTGRKTEAFF.

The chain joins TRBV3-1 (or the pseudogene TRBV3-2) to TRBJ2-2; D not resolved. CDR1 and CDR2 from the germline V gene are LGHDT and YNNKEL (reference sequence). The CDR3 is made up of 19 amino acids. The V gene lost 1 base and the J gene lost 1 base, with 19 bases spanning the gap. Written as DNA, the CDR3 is TGTGCCAGCAGCCAAGTCAGCCAACTGGGCATTATGAACACCGGGGAGCTGTTTTTT. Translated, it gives CASSQVSQLGIMNTGELFF.

The CDR3 nucleotides are TGTGCCAGCAGCCGCGGACAGGGGGGAGGCTACACCTTC. It specifies CASSRGQGGGYTF. The V and J genes are TRBV5-4 and TRBJ1-2; 10 bases map to TRBD1. Germline assignment: CDR1 SGHNT and CDR2 YYREEE (reference sequence). This CDR3 has 13 amino acids. V lost 4 bases, J lost 8 bases, and 5 bases stayed unmatched.

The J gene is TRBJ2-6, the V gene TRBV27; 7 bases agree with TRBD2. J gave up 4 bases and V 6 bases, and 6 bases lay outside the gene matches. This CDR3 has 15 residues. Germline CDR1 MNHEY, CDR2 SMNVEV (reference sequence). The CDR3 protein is CASRVAGDGANVLTF. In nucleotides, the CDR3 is TGTGCCAGCAGGGTGGCGGGGGACGGGGCCAACGTCCTGACTTTC.

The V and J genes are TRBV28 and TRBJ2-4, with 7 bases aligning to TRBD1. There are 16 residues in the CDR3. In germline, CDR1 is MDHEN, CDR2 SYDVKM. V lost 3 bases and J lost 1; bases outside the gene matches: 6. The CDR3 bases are TGTGCCAGCAGTTTCGTAGGGGGCGCTGCCAAAAACATTCAGTACTTC. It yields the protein CASSFVGGAAKNIQYF.

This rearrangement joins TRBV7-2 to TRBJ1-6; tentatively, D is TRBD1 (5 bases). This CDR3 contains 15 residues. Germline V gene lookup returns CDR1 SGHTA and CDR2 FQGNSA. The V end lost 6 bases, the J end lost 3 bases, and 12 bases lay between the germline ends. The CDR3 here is CASRGGGNYNSPLHF. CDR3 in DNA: TGTGCCAGCAGGGGTGGGGGGAACTATAATTCACCCCTCCACTTT.

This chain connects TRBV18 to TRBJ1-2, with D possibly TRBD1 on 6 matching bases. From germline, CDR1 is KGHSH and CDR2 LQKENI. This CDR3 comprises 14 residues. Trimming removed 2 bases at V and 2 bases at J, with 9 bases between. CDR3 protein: CASSPGDTNYGYTF. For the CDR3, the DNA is TGTGCCAGCTCACCAGGGGACACAAACTATGGCTACACCTTC.

CDR3 in DNA: TGTGCCAGCAGCCAGCTGACTAGCGGGGGCACAGATACGCAGTATTTT. Translated: CASSQLTSGGTDTQYF. The V gene is TRBV11-1, the J gene TRBJ2-3, with 11 bases lining up with TRBD2. Losses at the gene ends were 5 bases for V and 1 base for J; bases not matched to a gene: 5. This CDR3 is 16 amino acids long. The V gene's germline CDR1 is SGHAT and CDR2 FQDESV (reference sequence). Based on the CDR3 plus reference TRBV11-1 and TRBJ2-3, the full variable domain is EAEVAQSPRYKITEKSQAVAFWCDPISGHATLYWYRQILGQGPELLVQFQDESVVDDSQLPKDRFSAERLKGVDSTLKIQPAELGDSAMYLCASSQLTSGGTDTQYFGPGTRLTVL.

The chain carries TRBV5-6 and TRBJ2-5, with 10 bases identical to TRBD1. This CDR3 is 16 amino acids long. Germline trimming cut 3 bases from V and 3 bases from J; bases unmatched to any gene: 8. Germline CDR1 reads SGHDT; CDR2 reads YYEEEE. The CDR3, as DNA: TGTGCCAGCAGCTCTCGGACAGGGGGGTGGGAAGAGACCCAGTACTTC. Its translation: CASSSRTGGWEETQYF.

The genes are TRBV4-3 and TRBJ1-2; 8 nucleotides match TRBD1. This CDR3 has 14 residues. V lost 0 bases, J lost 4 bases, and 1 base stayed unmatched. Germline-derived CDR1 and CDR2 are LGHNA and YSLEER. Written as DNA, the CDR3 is TGCGCCAGCAGCCAAGAAGGGACAGGCTATGGCTACACCTTC. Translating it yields CASSQEGTGYGYTF.

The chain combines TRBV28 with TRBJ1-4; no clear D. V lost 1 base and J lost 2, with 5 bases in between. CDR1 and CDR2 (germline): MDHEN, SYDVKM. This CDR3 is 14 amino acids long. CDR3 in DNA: TGTGCCAGCAGTTTATACAGTACTAATGAAAAACTGTTTTTT. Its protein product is CASSLYSTNEKLFF.

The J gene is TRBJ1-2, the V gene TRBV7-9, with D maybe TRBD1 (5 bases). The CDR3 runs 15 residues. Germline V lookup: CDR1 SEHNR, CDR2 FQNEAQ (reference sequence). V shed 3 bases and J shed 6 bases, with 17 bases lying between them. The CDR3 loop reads CASSFGTGGGDGYTF. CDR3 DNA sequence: TGTGCCAGCAGCTTTGGGACCGGCGGGGGAGATGGCTACACCTTC.

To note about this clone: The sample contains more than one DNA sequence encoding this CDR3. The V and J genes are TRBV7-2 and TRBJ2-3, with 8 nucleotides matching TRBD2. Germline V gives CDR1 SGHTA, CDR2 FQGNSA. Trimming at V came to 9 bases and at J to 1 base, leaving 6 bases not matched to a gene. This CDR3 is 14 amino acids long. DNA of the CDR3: TGTGCCAGTCAACCCGGGGGGGGCACAGATACGCAGTATTTT. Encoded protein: CASQPGGGTDTQYF.